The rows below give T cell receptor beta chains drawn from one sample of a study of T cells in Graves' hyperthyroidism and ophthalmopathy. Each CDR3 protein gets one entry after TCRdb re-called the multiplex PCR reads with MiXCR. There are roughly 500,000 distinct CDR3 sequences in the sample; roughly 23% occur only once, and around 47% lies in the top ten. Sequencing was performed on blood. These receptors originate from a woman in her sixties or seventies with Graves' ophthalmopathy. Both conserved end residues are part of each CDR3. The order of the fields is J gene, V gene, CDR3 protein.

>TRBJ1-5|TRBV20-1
CSAHTGYSNQPQHF
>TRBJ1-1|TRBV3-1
CASSQYKTGKSMTAFF
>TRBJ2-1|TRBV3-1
CASSRGGHNEQFF
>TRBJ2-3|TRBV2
CAHRSEREASTDTQYF
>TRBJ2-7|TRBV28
CASSLSAGGVPAHEQYF
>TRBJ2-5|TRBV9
CASSVKDRGHQETQYF
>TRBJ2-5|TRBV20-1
CSAEPPGQGDQYQETQYF
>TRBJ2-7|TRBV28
CASKNSGGPVEQYF
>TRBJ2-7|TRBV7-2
CASSSSTGWGEQYF
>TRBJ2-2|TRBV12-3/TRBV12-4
CASSLGASTGELFF
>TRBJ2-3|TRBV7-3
CASSHRQGTDTQYF